A selection of T cell receptor beta chains follows, all from one sample in a study of OX40 agonist ivuxolimab in advanced cancers. Profiled with immunoSEQ multiplex PCR; TCRdb holds only in-frame clones, not every one. The sample includes about 32,000 clones, under 95% of them seen just once. Sequencing used CD4+ or CD8+ T cells sorted from blood, obtained in a trial of the OX40 agonist ivuxolimab. These receptors were collected from an adult with an advanced solid tumor such as melanoma, head and neck, liver or kidney cancer. The CDR3 runs from the conserved cysteine through the conserved F or W. Each record gives: clone size, D gene, J gene, V gene, CDR3 DNA, CDR3 protein. D genes are given only for firm matches. Clone size is stated in some rows and not others, as once, few, many or a class when expanded.

-	-	TRBJ2-5	TRBV29-1	TGCAGCGTTGATTTCCATAAAGGCCGCATCGGAGAGACCCAGTACTTC	CSVDFHKGRIGETQYF
-	-	TRBJ2-1	TRBV12-2	TGTGCAAGCCACCTGCGGGGAGCGGGAGCTGTCAATGAGCAGTTCTTC	CASHLRGAGAVNEQFF
-	-	TRBJ2-3	TRBV7-2	TGTGCCAGCAGCTCCCCCGGACTGTTAACAGATACGCAGTATTTT	CASSSPGLLTDTQYF
-	-	TRBJ2-7	TRBV7-9	TGTGCCAGCAGCATTCAGTTCCCTGAGCAGTACTTC	CASSIQFPEQYF
-	-	TRBJ1-1	TRBV27	TGTGCCAGCAGTTTAACGCCCGGGCTTACCACTGAAGCTTTCTTT	CASSLTPGLTTEAFF
-	-	TRBJ1-1	TRBV11-2	TGTGCCAGCAGCTTAGATTTAGGGGCTGAAGCTTTCTTT	CASSLDLGAEAFF
-	-	TRBJ2-1	TRBV4-1	TGCGCCAGCAGCCACCAAGTGGGGTACCAGTTCTTC	CASSHQVGYQFF
-	-	TRBJ2-2	TRBV18	TGTGCCAGCTCACCACCCGAGACAAGTCTAACCGGGGAGCTGTTTTTT	CASSPPETSLTGELFF
-	TRBD1	TRBJ2-7	TRBV5-6	TGTGCCAGCAGCTTGGTGGGACAGGGCGAGCAGTACTTC	CASSLVGQGEQYF
-	-	TRBJ1-2	TRBV28	TGTGCCAGCAGTTTCAGAGACGGAGGGTACTATGGCTACACCTTC	CASSFRDGGYYGYTF
-	-	TRBJ1-1	TRBV28	TGTGCCAGCAGTTTACAGCTGAGGGCCCGCACTGAAGCTTTCTTT	CASSLQLRARTEAFF
-	-	TRBJ1-5	TRBV9	TGTGCCAGCAGCTCTGAGGGGTATAGCAATCAGCCCCAGCATTTT	CASSSEGYSNQPQHF
-	-	TRBJ1-5	TRBV5-8	TGTGCCAGCAGCTTAGGCAGGGACGATCAGCCCCAGCATTTT	CASSLGRDDQPQHF
-	TRBD1	TRBJ1-5	TRBV4-3	TGCGCCAGCAGCCAAGATTCAGGGGGTCAGCCCCAGCATTTT	CASSQDSGGQPQHF
-	-	TRBJ2-6	TRBV7-8	TGTGCCAGCAGCCTCTATGTCTCTGGGGCCAACGTCCTGACTTTC	CASSLYVSGANVLTF
-	TRBD2	TRBJ2-1	TRBV7-6	TGTGCCAGCAGCTCAGTAGCGGGGGGCAGGGTAAATGAGCAGTTCTTC	CASSSVAGGRVNEQFF
-	-	TRBJ2-2	TRBV30	TGTGCCTGGAGCACAGGGTCCGGGGAGCTGTTTTTT	CAWSTGSGELFF
-	-	TRBJ2-2	TRBV28	TGTGCCAGCAGTTTTGATTCATTGCGGGGGCCGGTATGGAGCACCGGGGAGCTGTTTTTT	CASSFDSLRGPVWSTGELFF
-	-	TRBJ2-1	TRBV4-1	TGCGCCAGCAGCCAAGATTTGGTGGCACACACCTACAATGAGCAGTTCTTC	CASSQDLVAHTYNEQFF
-	-	TRBJ1-1	TRBV7-6	TGTGCCAGCAGCTCCCTTTTTGGGGGGTTGGGAGGAAACTCAATCGAAGCTTTCTTT	CASSSLFGGLGGNSIEAFF
-	TRBD2	TRBJ2-3	TRBV4-2	TGTGCCAGCAGCCAAGGCCTAGCGGGGGGTCCTTTTAGCACAGATACGCAGTATTTT	CASSQGLAGGPFSTDTQYF
-	-	TRBJ1-1	TRBV10-1	TGCGCCAGCAGGGGATCAGGAGGTACTGAAGCTTTCTTT	CASRGSGGTEAFF
few	TRBD2	TRBJ2-3	TRBV6-1	TGTGCCAGCAGTGAAGTACTAGCGGGAGCAGATACGCAGTATTTT	CASSEVLAGADTQYF
-	TRBD1	TRBJ2-7	TRBV28	TGTGCCAGCAGGTCCTCTACAGGGGATTATGCATACGAGCAGTACTTC	CASRSSTGDYAYEQYF
-	TRBD2	TRBJ2-3	TRBV4-2	TGTGCCAGCAGCCAAGATCCGGTGGGCGGGAGCAGCACAGATACGCAGTATTTT	CASSQDPVGGSSTDTQYF
-	TRBD1	TRBJ1-1	TRBV27	TGTGCCAGCAGTTTGACAGGGGGCACTGAAGCTTTCTTT	CASSLTGGTEAFF
-	-	TRBJ1-2	TRBV2	TGTGCCAGATCCCACAGGGCGGACTATGGCTACACCTTC	CARSHRADYGYTF
-	TRBD2	TRBJ2-7	TRBV5-6	TGTGCCAGCAGCACCACTTTCGGGGAGCGGGATTGGGAGCAGTACTTC	CASSTTFGERDWEQYF
-	-	TRBJ2-1	TRBV7-9	TGTGCCAGCAGCTTACGGGGGCCGTTTTTGCAGTTCTTC	CASSLRGPFLQFF
-	TRBD2	TRBJ2-7	TRBV11-2	TGTGCCAGCAGCCCACCACTAGCGGGATACTCCTACGAGCAGTACTTC	CASSPPLAGYSYEQYF
-	-	TRBJ2-3	TRBV5-4	TGTGCCAGCAGCTTGGATGCAAACACAGATACGCAGTATTTT	CASSLDANTDTQYF
-	-	TRBJ1-4	TRBV19	TGTGCCAGTAGCTCATGGGAACAGCGAAAACTGTTTTTT	CASSSWEQRKLFF
-	TRBD2	TRBJ2-1	TRBV27	TGTGCCAGCACCTTTACTAGCGGGAGCACGGATGAGCAGTTCTTC	CASTFTSGSTDEQFF
-	TRBD2	TRBJ2-1	TRBV29-1	TGCAGCGTTGACGGACTAGCGGGAAATGAGCAGTTCTTC	CSVDGLAGNEQFF
-	-	TRBJ1-1	TRBV28	TGTGCCAGCAGTTTAGGACAGAATAGGAACACTGAAGCTTTCTTT	CASSLGQNRNTEAFF
-	-	TRBJ1-1	TRBV7-8	TGTGCCAGCAGCCATATGAACACTGAAGCTTTCTTT	CASSHMNTEAFF
-	TRBD2	TRBJ2-3	TRBV27	TGTGCCAGCAGTTTAGTAGCGGGAGATGGGGATACGCAGTATTTT	CASSLVAGDGDTQYF
-	TRBD1	TRBJ1-6	TRBV7-6	TGTGCCAGCAGCTATCTACAGGGGGAATTTAGTTCACCCCTCCACTTT	CASSYLQGEFSSPLHF
-	TRBD2	TRBJ2-7	TRBV14	TGTGCCAGCAGCCAAGAGTTGCGGGAGGGCCGCTACGAGCAGTACTTC	CASSQELREGRYEQYF